Listed below are T cell receptor beta chains from one sample, sequenced in a study of blood T cell repertoires in COVID-19. Here immunoSEQ multiplex PCR was the method, and the copy in TCRdb shows in-frame clones only, minus some. The sample carries approximately 100,000 clones, around 89% recorded once. Sequencing was done on a sample of peripheral blood. The receptors originated from a human donor with acute or convalescent COVID-19. The donor label of this sample is uncertain. Each CDR3 is given with its conserved first and last residue. The order of the fields is J gene, clone size, D gene, V gene, CDR3 DNA, CDR3 protein. D genes are given only for firm matches. Clone size is given for some rows only: seen once, a few or many times, or a class if the clone is expanded.

J gene: TRBJ1-2; clone size: -; D gene: -; V gene: TRBV15; CDR3 DNA: TGTGCCACCACCATCACGGGGGGAGGCTACACCTTC; CDR3 protein: CATTITGGGYTF
J gene: TRBJ1-3; clone size: -; D gene: TRBD1; V gene: TRBV2; CDR3 DNA: TGTGCCAGCAGGGACAGGGGCTCTGGAAACACCATATATTTT; CDR3 protein: CASRDRGSGNTIYF
J gene: TRBJ1-2; clone size: -; D gene: -; V gene: TRBV13; CDR3 DNA: TGTGCCAGCAGCCTCTCGACTCCCCTAGTCTATGGCTACACCTTC; CDR3 protein: CASSLSTPLVYGYTF
J gene: TRBJ2-6; clone size: -; D gene: -; V gene: TRBV21-1; CDR3 DNA: TGTGCCAGCAGCAAAGAAGCGAGAGTTGGGGCCAACGTCCTGACTTTC; CDR3 protein: CASSKEARVGANVLTF
J gene: TRBJ1-6; clone size: -; D gene: -; V gene: TRBV5-6; CDR3 DNA: TGTGCCAGCAGCTGGGGGCGTTCACCCCTCCACTTT; CDR3 protein: CASSWGRSPLHF
J gene: TRBJ2-3; clone size: -; D gene: -; V gene: TRBV5-1; CDR3 DNA: TGCGCCAGCAGGCTGGGGGCGGGTTACAGCACAGATACGCAGTATTTT; CDR3 protein: CASRLGAGYSTDTQYF
J gene: TRBJ1-5; clone size: -; D gene: -; V gene: TRBV28; CDR3 DNA: TGTGCCAGCAGGGAGTCAGGGGAACAGCCCCAGCATTTT; CDR3 protein: CASRESGEQPQHF
J gene: TRBJ1-5; clone size: -; D gene: -; V gene: TRBV15; CDR3 DNA: TGTGCCACCAGCAGAGGGGGAGGCAATCAGCCCCAGCATTTT; CDR3 protein: CATSRGGGNQPQHF
J gene: TRBJ2-1; clone size: -; D gene: -; V gene: TRBV30; CDR3 DNA: TGTGCCTGGACCGGACAACTGGTTAATGAGCAGTTCTTC; CDR3 protein: CAWTGQLVNEQFF
J gene: TRBJ2-5; clone size: -; D gene: TRBD1; V gene: TRBV7-8; CDR3 DNA: TGTGCCAGCAGTTCCGGGACAGGGCGGCAAGAGACCCAGTACTTC; CDR3 protein: CASSSGTGRQETQYF
J gene: TRBJ1-3; clone size: once; D gene: -; V gene: TRBV7-9; CDR3 DNA: TGTGCCAGCAGCTTAGCCGATCCTAGGTTCGGAAACACCATATATTTT; CDR3 protein: CASSLADPRFGNTIYF
J gene: TRBJ1-2; clone size: -; D gene: -; V gene: TRBV28; CDR3 DNA: TGTGCCAGCACTATGGGACAAGCCTATGGCTACACCTTC; CDR3 protein: CASTMGQAYGYTF
J gene: TRBJ2-1; clone size: -; D gene: TRBD2; V gene: TRBV7-2; CDR3 DNA: TGTGCCAGCAGCCGTAGTAGCGGGAGCATCTCCTACAATGAGCAGTTCTTC; CDR3 protein: CASSRSSGSISYNEQFF
J gene: TRBJ2-3; clone size: -; D gene: TRBD2; V gene: TRBV10-3; CDR3 DNA: TGTGCCATCAGCACGACTAGCGGGAGACCAGATACGCAGTATTTT; CDR3 protein: CAISTTSGRPDTQYF
J gene: TRBJ2-2; clone size: -; D gene: -; V gene: TRBV19; CDR3 DNA: TGTGCCAGTAGTTCGGGGGCGAACACCGGGGAGCTGTTTTTT; CDR3 protein: CASSSGANTGELFF
J gene: TRBJ1-2; clone size: once; D gene: TRBD1; V gene: TRBV4-1; CDR3 DNA: TGCGCCAGCAGCCTGGGACAGGGGATGGCTGGCTACACCTTC; CDR3 protein: CASSLGQGMAGYTF
J gene: TRBJ2-3; clone size: -; D gene: TRBD2; V gene: TRBV4-3; CDR3 DNA: TGCGCCAGCAGCCAACTGTTTGATCCGACTAGCGGGAGGTGGGCCACAGATACGCAGTATTTT; CDR3 protein: CASSQLFDPTSGRWATDTQYF
J gene: TRBJ1-1; clone size: -; D gene: -; V gene: TRBV28; CDR3 DNA: TGTGCCAGCCAGGGACAAACTCTCAGGGAAGCTTTCTTT; CDR3 protein: CASQGQTLREAFF
J gene: TRBJ2-3; clone size: -; D gene: TRBD2; V gene: TRBV7-9; CDR3 DNA: TGTGCCAGCAGCGTTGGACTAGCGGCTAGCACAGATACGCAGTATTTT; CDR3 protein: CASSVGLAASTDTQYF
J gene: TRBJ1-2; clone size: -; D gene: -; V gene: TRBV6-2/TRBV6-3; CDR3 DNA: TGTGCCAGCAGCAAAGGAGGGGGGGTTTCCAACTATGGCTACACCTTC; CDR3 protein: CASSKGGGVSNYGYTF
J gene: TRBJ2-2; clone size: -; D gene: -; V gene: TRBV4-2; CDR3 DNA: TGTGCCAGCAGGAACCGGGGACTGGCAACGAACACCGGGGAGCTGTTTTTT; CDR3 protein: CASRNRGLATNTGELFF
J gene: TRBJ2-1; clone size: -; D gene: -; V gene: TRBV6-4; CDR3 DNA: TGTGCCAGCAGTAGGCTAGCGCGCTACAATGAGCAGTTCTTC; CDR3 protein: CASSRLARYNEQFF
J gene: TRBJ2-1; clone size: -; D gene: -; V gene: TRBV5-1; CDR3 DNA: TGCGCCAGCAGCACCCACACCGCCACGTACAATGAGCAGTTCTTC; CDR3 protein: CASSTHTATYNEQFF
J gene: TRBJ2-2; clone size: -; D gene: -; V gene: TRBV19; CDR3 DNA: TGTGCCAGTAGTATTTTAGGTCAGGAAACCGGGGAGCTGTTTTTT; CDR3 protein: CASSILGQETGELFF
J gene: TRBJ1-1; clone size: -; D gene: -; V gene: TRBV5-1; CDR3 DNA: TGCGCCAGCAGCGCTAAGTTTAACACTGAAGCTTTCTTT; CDR3 protein: CASSAKFNTEAFF
J gene: TRBJ1-1; clone size: few; D gene: -; V gene: TRBV7-6; CDR3 DNA: TGTGCCAGCAGCTTATCTTCGGGGAACACTGAAGCTTTCTTT; CDR3 protein: CASSLSSGNTEAFF
J gene: TRBJ2-6; clone size: -; D gene: -; V gene: TRBV9; CDR3 DNA: TGTGCCAGCAGCGTAGCTTTTGGAGATGGGGCCAACGTCCTGACTTTC; CDR3 protein: CASSVAFGDGANVLTF
J gene: TRBJ1-2; clone size: -; D gene: TRBD1; V gene: TRBV30; CDR3 DNA: TGTGCCTGGAGCCTTTTACAGGGGCTAGGCTACACCTTC; CDR3 protein: CAWSLLQGLGYTF
J gene: TRBJ2-1; clone size: -; D gene: -; V gene: TRBV18; CDR3 DNA: TGTGCCAGCTCACCCTCCACCATACCGACAGACCCTAGTTCCTACAATGAGCAGTTCTTC; CDR3 protein: CASSPSTIPTDPSSYNEQFF
J gene: TRBJ2-1; clone size: -; D gene: -; V gene: TRBV4-3; CDR3 DNA: TGCGCCAGCAGCGTCCGGGGGAACTCCTACAATGAGCAGTTCTTC; CDR3 protein: CASSVRGNSYNEQFF
J gene: TRBJ1-3; clone size: -; D gene: TRBD1; V gene: TRBV27; CDR3 DNA: TGTGCCAGCAGTTACTGGACCCACCCCGGGACAGGGGATAGAAACACCATATATTTT; CDR3 protein: CASSYWTHPGTGDRNTIYF
J gene: TRBJ1-4; clone size: -; D gene: -; V gene: TRBV28; CDR3 DNA: TGTGCCAGCAGTCGGGGGACTAGGGAAAAACTGTTTTTT; CDR3 protein: CASSRGTREKLFF
J gene: TRBJ2-2; clone size: -; D gene: -; V gene: TRBV3-1/TRBV3-2; CDR3 DNA: TGTGCCAGCAGCATGTTAGGGGGCACCGGGGAGCTGTTTTTT; CDR3 protein: CASSMLGGTGELFF